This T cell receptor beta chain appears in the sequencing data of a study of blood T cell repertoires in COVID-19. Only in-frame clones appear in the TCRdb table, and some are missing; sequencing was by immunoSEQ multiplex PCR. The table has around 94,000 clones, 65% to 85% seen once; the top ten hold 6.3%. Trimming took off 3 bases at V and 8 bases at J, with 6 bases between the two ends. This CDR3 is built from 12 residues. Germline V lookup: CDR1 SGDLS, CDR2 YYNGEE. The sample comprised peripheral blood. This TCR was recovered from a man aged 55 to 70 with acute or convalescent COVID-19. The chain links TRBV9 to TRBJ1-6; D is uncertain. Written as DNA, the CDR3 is TGTGCCAGCAGCGGAGTGGATTCACCCCTCCACTTT. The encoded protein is CASSGVDSPLHF.